Shown below are 24 T cell receptor beta chains from a single sample sequenced in a study of human CD8 memory T cell subsets. TCR beta was sequenced from UMI-tagged 5' RACE libraries. Reanalyzing the 5' RACE reads, TCRdb keeps one entry per CDR3 protein, without DNA. Its listing shows several thousand distinct CDR3 sequences. Source material: CD8+ T cells from PBMCs. The receptors originated from a human donor in good health.

V usage is TRBV20-1 and J usage is TRBJ2-3. CDR3 length equals 14 residues. In germline, CDR1 is DFQATT, CDR2 SNEGSKA (reference sequence). The CDR3: CSASGSSDTATQYF.

The V gene is TRBV4-1, the J gene TRBJ2-7; absent DNA, TCRdb's TRBD2 call cannot be checked. There are 13 residues in the CDR3. Germline V gene lookup returns CDR1 MGHRA and CDR2 YSYEKL. CDR3 sequence reads: CASSQDRGNEQYF.

Here the CDR3 reads CASSPSGSAGHEQYF. J is TRBJ2-7 and V is TRBV5-1; TCRdb indicates TRBD2, and absent DNA this call remains unverified. The CDR3 runs 15 residues. The germline gives CDR1 SGHRS, CDR2 YFSETQ.

The gene calls are TRBV7-6 and TRBJ1-5. From germline, CDR1 is SGHVS and CDR2 FNYEAQ. The CDR3 has 13 amino acids. The CDR3 loop is CASSLRRDQPQHF.

According to its frequency, this clonotype is large (0.1 to 1%). This rearrangement joins TRBV15 to TRBJ1-4. Germline assignment: CDR1 LNHNV and CDR2 YYDKDF (reference sequence). This CDR3 region has 13 residues. The CDR3 region is CATRGLTNEKLFF.

This clonotype counts as medium-sized by frequency. The J gene is TRBJ2-7, the V gene TRBV23-1; TCRdb's D call, TRBD1, is unchecked because there is no DNA. TRBV23-1 is an open reading frame, and its role is uncertain. The CDR3 length is 16 residues. The CDR3 loop is CASQTSGTVRTYEQYF.

The chain is built from TRBV4-3 and TRBJ2-7; lacking DNA, the TRBD2 call made by TCRdb goes unchecked. Per germline, CDR1 LGHNA and CDR2 YSLEER. CDR3 length: 14 amino acids. The CDR3 sequence: CASSLSDGGDEQYF.

The V call is TRBV9, the J call TRBJ1-1; TCRdb picks TRBD1, but there is no DNA to check that call. The V gene's germline CDR1 is SGDLS and CDR2 YYNGEE. CDR3 length equals 15 residues. CDR3 residues: CASSVGGHLNTEAFF.

This clonotype is called medium-sized based on its frequency. This rearrangement joins TRBV4-1 to TRBJ1-2; TCRdb's assignment of TRBD1 cannot be checked, as there is no DNA. The CDR3 spans 14 residues. Germline CDR1 and CDR2: MGHRA and YSYEKL. CDR3: CASSQGTTHYGYTF.

The rearrangement links TRBV2 to TRBJ2-7; the TRBD2 assignment by TCRdb is unverifiable without DNA. Germline loops: CDR1 SNHLY, CDR2 FYNNEI. This CDR3 comprises 14 residues. This CDR3 reads CASSASMSLYEQYF. Filled out from reference TRBV2 and TRBJ2-7, the complete variable domain reads EPEVTQTPSHQVTQMGQEVILRCVPISNHLYFYWYRQILGQKVEFLVSFYNNEISEKSEIFDDQFSVERPDGSNFTLKIRSTKLEDSAMYFCASSASMSLYEQYFGPGTRLTVT.

Judged by frequency, this clonotype is medium-sized (0.01 to 0.1%). This rearrangement joins TRBV7-6 to TRBJ2-7; checking the TCRdb D call of TRBD1 is not possible without DNA. CDR1 SGHVS and CDR2 FNYEAQ come from the germline V gene. The CDR3 is 15 residues long. The CDR3 region is CASSLGQGSTYEQYF.

The chain uses TRBV7-8 and TRBJ2-1. Looked up from germline, CDR1 is SGHVS and CDR2 is FQNEAQ. The CDR3 is 13 residues long. This chain's CDR3 is CASSLAAYNEQFF.

The chain carries TRBV5-1 and TRBJ2-1. This CDR3 has 14 amino acids. Germline loops: CDR1 SGHRS, CDR2 YFSETQ. Here the CDR3 reads CASSLDIGSAEQFF. The full variable domain, completed using reference TRBV5-1 and TRBJ2-1, is KAGVTQTPRYLIKTRGQQVTLSCSPISGHRSVSWYQQTPGQGLQFLFEYFSETQRNKGNFPGRFSGRQFSNSRSEMNVSTLELGDSALYLCASSLDIGSAEQFFGPGTRLTVL.

By frequency, this clonotype registers medium-sized. This chain connects TRBV9 to TRBJ2-7; TCRdb's D gene call, TRBD1, goes unchecked for lack of DNA. The CDR3 has 14 residues. Germline assignment: CDR1 SGDLS and CDR2 YYNGEE. This CDR3 is CASSVYVTGNEQYF.

The chain has TRBV12-3 or TRBV12-4 and TRBJ2-1. The CDR3 extends over 16 amino acids. The CDR3 region is CASSLGSRASYNEQFF.

This chain links TRBV2 with TRBJ2-3. The CDR3 runs to 14 residues. Germline V gene data show CDR1 as SNHLY and CDR2 as FYNNEI. The CDR3 here is CASSGGTYTDTQYF. Full variable domain (rest looked up from reference TRBV2 and TRBJ2-3): EPEVTQTPSHQVTQMGQEVILRCVPISNHLYFYWYRQILGQKVEFLVSFYNNEISEKSEIFDDQFSVERPDGSNFTLKIRSTKLEDSAMYFCASSGGTYTDTQYFGPGTRLTVL.

The V and J genes are TRBV5-1 and TRBJ2-5. Germline V gene lookup returns CDR1 SGHRS and CDR2 YFSETQ. The CDR3 covers 13 residues. CDR3 residues: CASSFWGWETQYF.

This clonotype shows up as medium-sized by frequency. This chain's CDR3 is CASSDFPGSNTRKGDTQYF. The chain has TRBV5-6 and TRBJ2-3; TCRdb's D call, TRBD1, is unchecked because there is no DNA. Germline CDR1 is SGHDT and CDR2 is YYEEEE. The CDR3 is 19 residues long.

The genes are TRBV7-6 and TRBJ2-5; TCRdb outputs TRBD2, but without DNA this stays unchecked. Germline values: CDR1 SGHVS, CDR2 FNYEAQ. The CDR3 length is 17 residues. The CDR3 loop reads CASSSLPTGGSKETQYF.

CDR3 region: CSARGFEAWEQFF. The chain combines TRBV20-1 with TRBJ2-1. Germline V CDR1 and CDR2: DFQATT, SNEGSKA (reference sequence). The CDR3 sequence is 13 residues long.

This clonotype ranks as medium-sized in terms of frequency. The chain uses TRBV10-2 and TRBJ2-2; checking the TCRdb D call of TRBD1 is not possible without DNA. The CDR3 totals 12 residues. Germline V lookup: CDR1 WSHSY, CDR2 SAAADI. CDR3 sequence reads: CASNSGTGELFF.

The chain recombines TRBV20-1 with TRBJ1-1; TCRdb's D call, TRBD1, is unchecked because there is no DNA. CDR1 and CDR2 from the germline V gene are DFQATT and SNEGSKA (reference sequence). The length of the CDR3 is 17 residues. Here the CDR3 reads CSAWGLRSTGIPTEAFF.

In terms of frequency, this clonotype is medium-sized (0.01 to 0.1%). The rearrangement uses TRBV19 and TRBJ2-3; absent DNA, TCRdb's TRBD2 call cannot be checked. This CDR3 is built from 17 residues. Looked up from germline, CDR1 is LNHDA and CDR2 is SQIVND (reference sequence). The CDR3 loop reads CASRPGGAGGERDTQYF.

This sequence joins TRBV3-1 and TRBJ2-2; TCRdb reports TRBD2, a call that lacks DNA to check it against. This CDR3 is 15 amino acids long. The germline CDR1 and CDR2 sequences are LGHDT and YNNKEL (reference sequence). Here the CDR3 reads CASSPLAENTGELFF.